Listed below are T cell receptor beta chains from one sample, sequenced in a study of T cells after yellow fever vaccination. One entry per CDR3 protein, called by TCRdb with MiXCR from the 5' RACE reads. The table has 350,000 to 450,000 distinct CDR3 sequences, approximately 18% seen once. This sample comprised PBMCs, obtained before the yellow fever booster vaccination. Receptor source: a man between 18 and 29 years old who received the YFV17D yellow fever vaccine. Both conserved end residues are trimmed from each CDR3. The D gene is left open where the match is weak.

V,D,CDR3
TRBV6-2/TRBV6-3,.,ASSKWGGSSYNEQF
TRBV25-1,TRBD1,ASSERGGQAYGYT
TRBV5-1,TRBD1,ASTRTGGDTDTQY
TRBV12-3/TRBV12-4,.,ASSSAAAGWGTEAF
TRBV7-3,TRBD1,ASSYRQGHTDTQY
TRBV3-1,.,ASTSSGQETQY
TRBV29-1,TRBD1,SGIRDSSYNEQF
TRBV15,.,ATSSHRERYQPQH
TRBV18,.,ASSPPGGLRNSPLH
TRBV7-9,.,ASSGDSYEQY
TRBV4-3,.,ASSQAWSEKLF
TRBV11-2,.,ASEGANTDTQY
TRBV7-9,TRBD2,ASSLALAGAYNEQF
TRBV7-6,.,ASSLGQGTYNEQF
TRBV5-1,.,ASSLGGATAGETQY
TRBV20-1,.,SASTPGFRQAF
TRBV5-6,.,ASSLGQAYTQY
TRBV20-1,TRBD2,SARERAGDEQY
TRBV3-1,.,ASSHPGVTNYGYT
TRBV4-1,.,ASSQGGYNEQF
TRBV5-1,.,ASSPGQLADTDTQY
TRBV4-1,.,ASSQARYTGELF
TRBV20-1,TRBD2,SPGLAGSTDTQY
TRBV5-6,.,ASSLWTGTGELF
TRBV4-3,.,ASSQGWGPRETQY
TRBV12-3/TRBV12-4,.,ASSFRGAWETQY
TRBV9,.,ASSVEGYPGNEQF
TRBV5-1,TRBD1,ASSGGQGPQETQY
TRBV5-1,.,ASRIQVGGNEQY
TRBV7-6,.,ASSSVHGQIYAKNIQY
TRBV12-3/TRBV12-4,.,ASSLGTSNYGYT
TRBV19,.,ATPLGGGGMDEQF
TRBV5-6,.,ASSLRQIYEQY
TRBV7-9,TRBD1,ASIGTAQETQY
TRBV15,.,ATSRDESETQY
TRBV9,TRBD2,ASSVETGGHTDTQY
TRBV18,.,ASSPRIGVRTDTQY
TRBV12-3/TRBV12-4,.,ASSPTVRTDTQY
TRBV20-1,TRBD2,SASSSGGATGELF
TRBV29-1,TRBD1,SVGGAGTENTEAF
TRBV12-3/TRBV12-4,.,ASRISLSYEQY
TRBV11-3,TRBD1,ASSSGQGMTGELF
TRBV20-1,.,SARARADGELF
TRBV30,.,AWDARDEQF
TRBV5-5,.,ASSFGFVADTQY
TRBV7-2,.,ASSLPRTGSYNEQF
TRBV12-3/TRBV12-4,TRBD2,ASSLEGLAGSGTQY
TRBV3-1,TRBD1,ASSQSRFRGHTQETQY